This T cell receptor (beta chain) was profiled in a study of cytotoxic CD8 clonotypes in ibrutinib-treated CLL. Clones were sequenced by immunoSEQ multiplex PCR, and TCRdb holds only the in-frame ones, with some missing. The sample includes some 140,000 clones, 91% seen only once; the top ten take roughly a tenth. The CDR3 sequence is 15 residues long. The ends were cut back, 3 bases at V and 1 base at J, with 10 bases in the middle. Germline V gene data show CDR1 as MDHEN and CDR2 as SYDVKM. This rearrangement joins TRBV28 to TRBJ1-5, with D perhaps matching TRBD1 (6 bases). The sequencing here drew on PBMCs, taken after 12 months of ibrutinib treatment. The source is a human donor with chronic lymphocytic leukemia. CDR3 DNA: TGTGCCAGCAGTTTTTCGCAGGGGAGCAATCAGCCCCAGCATTTT. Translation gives CASSFSQGSNQPQHF.